The rows below give T cell receptor beta chains drawn from one sample of a study of beta chain features in type 1 diabetes. Some clones are missing from TCRdb's copy, which holds only in-frame ones; the method was immunoSEQ multiplex PCR. The table includes some 350,000 clones, roughly 13% detected once. The sample comprised naive CD4+ T cells from blood. The receptors stem from a woman aged 18-29 years with type 1 diabetes. Each CDR3 is given with its conserved first and last residue. Each record gives: clone size, J gene, D gene, V gene, CDR3 DNA, CDR3 protein. The D gene is left open where the match is weak. For some rows the clone size is stated as once, few or many, or as a class when expanded; others skip it.

abundance: -; j_gene: TRBJ1-4; d_gene: TRBD1; v_gene: TRBV14; CDR3nt: TGTGCCAGCAGCTCAGGGACAGGGTCCAAACTGTTTTTT; CDR3aa: CASSSGTGSKLFF
abundance: -; j_gene: TRBJ2-1; d_gene: TRBD2; v_gene: TRBV30; CDR3nt: TGTGCCTGGAGTGCTGGGGGGGGCAATGAGCAGTTCTTC; CDR3aa: CAWSAGGGNEQFF
abundance: -; j_gene: TRBJ2-5; d_gene: TRBD2; v_gene: TRBV7-3; CDR3nt: TGTGCCAGCAGCCAAGCGGGACGGGGCCAAGAGACCCAGTACTTC; CDR3aa: CASSQAGRGQETQYF
abundance: few; j_gene: TRBJ2-1; d_gene: TRBD1; v_gene: TRBV4-3; CDR3nt: TGCGCCAGCAGCCAAGATCGAAGAACAGGGGGCGAGTATGAGCAGTTCTTC; CDR3aa: CASSQDRRTGGEYEQFF
abundance: few; j_gene: TRBJ1-2; d_gene: -; v_gene: TRBV19; CDR3nt: TGTGCCAGTAGTACCCCCCCGGGGGGCTATGGCTACACCTTC; CDR3aa: CASSTPPGGYGYTF
abundance: few; j_gene: TRBJ2-7; d_gene: TRBD1; v_gene: TRBV28; CDR3nt: TGTGCCAGCACCAAGTGGACAGGGGCCACACTCTACGAGCAGTACTTC; CDR3aa: CASTKWTGATLYEQYF
abundance: once; j_gene: TRBJ2-1; d_gene: TRBD2; v_gene: TRBV28; CDR3nt: TGTGCCAGCCCCCCGGGACTAGCGGGAGTGGGGAATGAGCAGTTCTTC; CDR3aa: CASPPGLAGVGNEQFF
abundance: few; j_gene: TRBJ1-3; d_gene: TRBD1; v_gene: TRBV29-1; CDR3nt: TGCAGCGTTAGTCCCCGCTCGACAGGGGATGGAAACACCATATATTTT; CDR3aa: CSVSPRSTGDGNTIYF
abundance: few; j_gene: TRBJ1-1; d_gene: TRBD1; v_gene: TRBV27; CDR3nt: TGTGCCAGCAGTCGGACAGGGGAAGTGTCAAAAGCTTTCTTT; CDR3aa: CASSRTGEVSKAFF
abundance: -; j_gene: TRBJ1-1; d_gene: -; v_gene: TRBV5-1; CDR3nt: TGCGCCAGCATGCTACAGCCAATGAACACTGAAGCTTTCTTT; CDR3aa: CASMLQPMNTEAFF
abundance: few; j_gene: TRBJ2-5; d_gene: TRBD2; v_gene: TRBV12-5; CDR3nt: TGTGCTAGTGGTTTGGCTAGCGGGAGAGTGGCAGAGACCCAGTACTTC; CDR3aa: CASGLASGRVAETQYF
abundance: few; j_gene: TRBJ2-1; d_gene: TRBD2; v_gene: TRBV11-2; CDR3nt: TGTGCCAGCAGCTTTGGGAGGACTAGCGGGCCGGATGAGCAGTTCTTC; CDR3aa: CASSFGRTSGPDEQFF
abundance: -; j_gene: TRBJ1-1; d_gene: -; v_gene: TRBV7-3; CDR3nt: TGTGCCACCGGCCGGAGCTGGAACACTGAAGCTTTCTTT; CDR3aa: CATGRSWNTEAFF
abundance: -; j_gene: TRBJ2-3; d_gene: TRBD2; v_gene: TRBV7-6; CDR3nt: TGTGCCAGCAGCTATTTAGCGGGAGGTGCAGATACGCAGTATTTT; CDR3aa: CASSYLAGGADTQYF
abundance: few; j_gene: TRBJ2-1; d_gene: TRBD2; v_gene: TRBV5-1; CDR3nt: TGCGCCAGCAGCTGGGGAGGGTGGAACAATGAGCAGTTCTTC; CDR3aa: CASSWGGWNNEQFF
abundance: -; j_gene: TRBJ2-1; d_gene: -; v_gene: TRBV5-1; CDR3nt: TGCGCCAGCAGCGGAGGGGGGGCCCCCTCCAATGAGCAGTTCTTC; CDR3aa: CASSGGGAPSNEQFF
abundance: -; j_gene: TRBJ2-7; d_gene: -; v_gene: TRBV7-2; CDR3nt: TGTGCCAGCAGCTCAAACTCCGGCTACGAGCAGTACTTC; CDR3aa: CASSSNSGYEQYF
abundance: few; j_gene: TRBJ2-1; d_gene: TRBD2; v_gene: TRBV4-1; CDR3nt: TGCGCCAGCAGCCGACTAGCGGGAGATAAGCAGTTCTTC; CDR3aa: CASSRLAGDKQFF
abundance: few; j_gene: TRBJ2-2; d_gene: TRBD2; v_gene: TRBV5-1; CDR3nt: TGCGCCAGCAGCGTGAACCCCGGGGGGTCCGGGGAGCTGTTTTTT; CDR3aa: CASSVNPGGSGELFF
abundance: -; j_gene: TRBJ1-1; d_gene: -; v_gene: TRBV5-4; CDR3nt: TGTGCCAGCAGCTTGAGGGGTAGCACTGAAGCTTTCTTT; CDR3aa: CASSLRGSTEAFF
abundance: few; j_gene: TRBJ2-1; d_gene: -; v_gene: TRBV2; CDR3nt: TGTGCCAGCTCCCTCCGGAGGGCCGAACTAGGCTTGGAGCAGTTCTTC; CDR3aa: CASSLRRAELGLEQFF
abundance: few; j_gene: TRBJ2-3; d_gene: TRBD2; v_gene: TRBV9; CDR3nt: TGTGCCAGCAGCGTTAGCGGGATATCAGATACGCAGTATTTT; CDR3aa: CASSVSGISDTQYF
abundance: -; j_gene: TRBJ1-2; d_gene: -; v_gene: TRBV19; CDR3nt: TGTGCCAGTAGCGACACCTTTAACTATGGCTACACCTTC; CDR3aa: CASSDTFNYGYTF
abundance: -; j_gene: TRBJ2-6; d_gene: -; v_gene: TRBV7-9; CDR3nt: TGTGCCAGCAGCTCGGGGATGACTGAAGGGTTGAGCGTCCTGACTTTC; CDR3aa: CASSSGMTEGLSVLTF
abundance: -; j_gene: TRBJ2-1; d_gene: TRBD2; v_gene: TRBV19; CDR3nt: TGTGCCAGTAACGACGGACTAGCGGGAGGGAATGAGCAGTTCTTC; CDR3aa: CASNDGLAGGNEQFF
abundance: -; j_gene: TRBJ2-3; d_gene: -; v_gene: TRBV18; CDR3nt: TGTGCCAGCTCACCACTTAGAGATACGCAGTATTTT; CDR3aa: CASSPLRDTQYF
abundance: -; j_gene: TRBJ2-7; d_gene: -; v_gene: TRBV7-9; CDR3nt: TGTGCCAGCAGCTTAGCGAGGGCTACCGAAGCCTACGAGCAGTACTTC; CDR3aa: CASSLARATEAYEQYF
abundance: few; j_gene: TRBJ2-7; d_gene: -; v_gene: TRBV2; CDR3nt: TGTGCCAGCAGTGAAATACCGGGGACCTACGAGCAGTACTTC; CDR3aa: CASSEIPGTYEQYF
abundance: few; j_gene: TRBJ2-5; d_gene: TRBD2; v_gene: TRBV18; CDR3nt: TGTGCCAGCTCACCACAAAATCCCGGGACTAGCGGGACCGGGGTACAAGAGACCCAGTACTTC; CDR3aa: CASSPQNPGTSGTGVQETQYF
abundance: -; j_gene: TRBJ2-7; d_gene: TRBD2; v_gene: TRBV4-3; CDR3nt: TGCGCCAGCAGCCAAGATATCGGCGGGAGTTGGTACGAGCAGTACTTC; CDR3aa: CASSQDIGGSWYEQYF
abundance: -; j_gene: TRBJ2-1; d_gene: -; v_gene: TRBV11-3; CDR3nt: TGTGCCAGCAGCCAATATCGACAGCCACCGAGCAATGAGCAGTTCTTC; CDR3aa: CASSQYRQPPSNEQFF
abundance: few; j_gene: TRBJ2-1; d_gene: TRBD1; v_gene: TRBV28; CDR3nt: TGTGCCAGCAGTTCGGGACAGGCCTCCTTGGGGTTCTTC; CDR3aa: CASSSGQASLGFF
abundance: -; j_gene: TRBJ1-1; d_gene: -; v_gene: TRBV14; CDR3nt: TGTGCCAGCAGCCAAGGGGGAGGCCAGAACACTGAAGCTTTCTTT; CDR3aa: CASSQGGGQNTEAFF
abundance: -; j_gene: TRBJ2-3; d_gene: TRBD2; v_gene: TRBV7-2; CDR3nt: TGTGCCAGCAGCCCCTTAGCGGGTACGCAGTATTTT; CDR3aa: CASSPLAGTQYF
abundance: -; j_gene: TRBJ1-1; d_gene: -; v_gene: TRBV7-2; CDR3nt: TGTGCCAGCAGCTTAGTTTCACTGGAGGGAATGAACACTGAAGCTTTCTTT; CDR3aa: CASSLVSLEGMNTEAFF
abundance: few; j_gene: TRBJ2-2; d_gene: -; v_gene: TRBV5-4; CDR3nt: TGTGCCAGCAGCTTCACGAGCCTAAACACCGGGGAGCTGTTTTTT; CDR3aa: CASSFTSLNTGELFF
abundance: -; j_gene: TRBJ2-3; d_gene: -; v_gene: TRBV5-1; CDR3nt: TGCGCCAGCAGCTTGGCGCCAGCGACAGATACGCAGTATTTT; CDR3aa: CASSLAPATDTQYF
abundance: few; j_gene: TRBJ1-1; d_gene: -; v_gene: TRBV28; CDR3nt: TGTGCCAGCAGTTTAAACACCAACACTGAAGCTTTCTTT; CDR3aa: CASSLNTNTEAFF
abundance: -; j_gene: TRBJ2-1; d_gene: -; v_gene: TRBV30; CDR3nt: TGTGCCTGGAGTACCAGGGGCAATGAGCAGTTCTTC; CDR3aa: CAWSTRGNEQFF
abundance: -; j_gene: TRBJ1-1; d_gene: -; v_gene: TRBV28; CDR3nt: TGTGCCAGCAGTTTAGGCGGGGCCCCGGGCACTGAAGCTTTCTTT; CDR3aa: CASSLGGAPGTEAFF
abundance: few; j_gene: TRBJ1-5; d_gene: -; v_gene: TRBV19; CDR3nt: TGTGCCAGTAGTCTCCCCCGGGGTCCAGGCAATCAGCCCCAGCATTTT; CDR3aa: CASSLPRGPGNQPQHF
abundance: -; j_gene: TRBJ2-7; d_gene: TRBD1; v_gene: TRBV2; CDR3nt: TGTGCCAGCAGTGATTTGGACAGGAGGCGTACCGAGCAGTACTTC; CDR3aa: CASSDLDRRRTEQYF
abundance: few; j_gene: TRBJ2-5; d_gene: TRBD2; v_gene: TRBV4-1; CDR3nt: TGCGCCAGCAGCCAAGGACTAGCGGGCGCGGGGATAACCACAGAGACCCAGTACTTC; CDR3aa: CASSQGLAGAGITTETQYF
abundance: -; j_gene: TRBJ2-6; d_gene: -; v_gene: TRBV2; CDR3nt: TGTGCCAGCACGCTAAGATCTGGGGCCAACGTCCTGACTTTC; CDR3aa: CASTLRSGANVLTF
abundance: few; j_gene: TRBJ2-7; d_gene: TRBD2; v_gene: TRBV27; CDR3nt: TGTGCCAGCAGTTTATTGGGCGGGAGCGAGCAGTACTTC; CDR3aa: CASSLLGGSEQYF
abundance: few; j_gene: TRBJ2-7; d_gene: TRBD2; v_gene: TRBV7-2; CDR3nt: TGTGCCAGCAGCTTAGGACGACTAGCGGGATCCTACGAGCAGTACTTC; CDR3aa: CASSLGRLAGSYEQYF
abundance: -; j_gene: TRBJ2-5; d_gene: TRBD1; v_gene: TRBV5-6; CDR3nt: TGTGCCAGCAGCTCCTTCACAGGGGGGGAGACCCAGTACTTC; CDR3aa: CASSSFTGGETQYF
abundance: -; j_gene: TRBJ2-1; d_gene: -; v_gene: TRBV30; CDR3nt: TGTGCCTGGAGCCGGGTATATGGGAATGAGCAGTTCTTC; CDR3aa: CAWSRVYGNEQFF
abundance: few; j_gene: TRBJ1-1; d_gene: -; v_gene: TRBV29-1; CDR3nt: TGCAGCGTATTAACAGGAGCCGAAGCTTTCTTT; CDR3aa: CSVLTGAEAFF
abundance: once; j_gene: TRBJ2-3; d_gene: -; v_gene: TRBV6-1; CDR3nt: TGTGCCAGCAGTGGAGACACAGATACGCAGTATTTT; CDR3aa: CASSGDTDTQYF
abundance: -; j_gene: TRBJ1-1; d_gene: -; v_gene: TRBV5-4; CDR3nt: TGTGCCAGCAGCTTGGCAGGCCAGTTTGAAGCTTTCTTT; CDR3aa: CASSLAGQFEAFF
abundance: -; j_gene: TRBJ1-1; d_gene: TRBD1; v_gene: TRBV6-5; CDR3nt: TGTGCCAGCAGTGAAGGGACAGATAACACTGAAGCTTTCTTT; CDR3aa: CASSEGTDNTEAFF
abundance: -; j_gene: TRBJ1-2; d_gene: TRBD1; v_gene: TRBV25-1; CDR3nt: TGTGCCAGCAGTGCCCGGGACAGGGGAGGAGGCTACACCTTC; CDR3aa: CASSARDRGGGYTF
abundance: -; j_gene: TRBJ2-1; d_gene: -; v_gene: TRBV5-4; CDR3nt: TGTGCCAGCAGCCTAGCTCGCACTGACTTCTACAATGAGCAGTTCTTC; CDR3aa: CASSLARTDFYNEQFF
abundance: few; j_gene: TRBJ2-7; d_gene: -; v_gene: TRBV19; CDR3nt: TGTGCCGTAGCCGGGACACCCTTTTCCGAGCAGTACTTC; CDR3aa: CAVAGTPFSEQYF
abundance: few; j_gene: TRBJ1-5; d_gene: -; v_gene: TRBV18; CDR3nt: TGTGCCAGCTCACGGACTGACGATGCGGCCCAGCATTTT; CDR3aa: CASSRTDDAAQHF
abundance: few; j_gene: TRBJ2-2; d_gene: -; v_gene: TRBV28; CDR3nt: TGTGCCAGCAGGACAGGACAGAACACCGGGGAGCTGTTTTTT; CDR3aa: CASRTGQNTGELFF
abundance: few; j_gene: TRBJ2-5; d_gene: -; v_gene: TRBV29-1; CDR3nt: TGCAGCGTTGAAGGCAGGCTCTATCAAGAGACCCAGTACTTC; CDR3aa: CSVEGRLYQETQYF
abundance: few; j_gene: TRBJ2-5; d_gene: -; v_gene: TRBV30; CDR3nt: TGTGCCTGGGGGGGGAGCTCAGGGCAAGAGACCCAGTACTTC; CDR3aa: CAWGGSSGQETQYF